The rows below give T cell receptor beta chains drawn from one sample of a study of blood T cell repertoires in COVID-19. TCRdb's copy holds only in-frame clones and misses some; the assay was immunoSEQ multiplex PCR. This sample has just over 85,000 clones, with roughly nine tenths found just once. Sequenced input: peripheral blood. All receptors come from a man in his forties or fifties with acute or convalescent COVID-19. Each CDR3 is given with its conserved first and last residue. The order of the fields is V gene, clone size, D gene, J gene, CDR3 protein, CDR3 DNA. The D gene is left open where the match is weak. Size tells how often a clone was seen (once, few, many) or the class of an expanded clone, and some rows leave it out.

v_gene: TRBV5-1; abundance: .; d_gene: .; j_gene: TRBJ1-4; CDR3aa: CASSLNGQGNEKLFF; CDR3nt: TGCGCCAGCAGCTTGAATGGTCAGGGGAATGAAAAACTGTTTTTT
v_gene: TRBV2; abundance: .; d_gene: TRBD1; j_gene: TRBJ2-1; CDR3aa: CASSEGQGVNEQFF; CDR3nt: TGTGCCAGCAGTGAAGGACAGGGGGTCAATGAGCAGTTCTTC
v_gene: TRBV30; abundance: .; d_gene: .; j_gene: TRBJ2-5; CDR3aa: CAWSVLRGTQYF; CDR3nt: TGTGCCTGGAGTGTCCTCCGCGGGACCCAGTACTTC
v_gene: TRBV2; abundance: few; d_gene: .; j_gene: TRBJ1-3; CDR3aa: CASSGGQSGSGNTIYF; CDR3nt: TGTGCCAGCAGCGGAGGACAGTCCGGCTCTGGAAACACCATATATTTT
v_gene: TRBV7-3; abundance: .; d_gene: .; j_gene: TRBJ1-1; CDR3aa: CASSQTGYTEAFF; CDR3nt: TGTGCCAGCAGTCAAACGGGGTACACTGAAGCTTTCTTT
v_gene: TRBV5-1; abundance: .; d_gene: .; j_gene: TRBJ1-5; CDR3aa: CASSYTGDSNQPQHF; CDR3nt: TGCGCCAGCAGCTATACAGGAGATAGCAATCAGCCCCAGCATTTT
v_gene: TRBV18; abundance: .; d_gene: TRBD2; j_gene: TRBJ2-4; CDR3aa: CASSPPQRGAGNIQYF; CDR3nt: TGTGCCAGCTCACCTCCGCAGCGGGGCGCCGGAAACATTCAGTACTTC
v_gene: TRBV6-5; abundance: .; d_gene: TRBD1; j_gene: TRBJ1-2; CDR3aa: CASKPGQVYGYTF; CDR3nt: TGTGCCAGCAAACCAGGACAGGTCTATGGCTACACCTTC
v_gene: TRBV9; abundance: .; d_gene: TRBD2; j_gene: TRBJ2-2; CDR3aa: CASSSSGGAGTGELFF; CDR3nt: TGTGCCAGCAGCTCTAGCGGGGGGGCGGGCACCGGGGAGCTGTTTTTT
v_gene: TRBV5-1; abundance: once; d_gene: .; j_gene: TRBJ1-2; CDR3aa: CASSLTPGTIYGYTF; CDR3nt: TGCGCCAGCAGCCTTACCCCCGGGACAATCTATGGCTACACCTTC
v_gene: TRBV7-9; abundance: .; d_gene: TRBD1; j_gene: TRBJ1-3; CDR3aa: CASSIVETGGNTIYF; CDR3nt: TGTGCCAGCAGCATCGTCGAGACAGGGGGAAACACCATATATTTT
v_gene: TRBV5-1; abundance: .; d_gene: .; j_gene: TRBJ2-3; CDR3aa: CASSHTPQGTDTQYF; CDR3nt: TGCGCCAGCAGCCACACCCCGCAGGGAACAGATACGCAGTATTTT
v_gene: TRBV9; abundance: .; d_gene: .; j_gene: TRBJ1-2; CDR3aa: CASSGSTEFNYGYTF; CDR3nt: TGTGCCAGCAGCGGGTCCACGGAGTTTAACTATGGCTACACCTTC
v_gene: TRBV6-5; abundance: .; d_gene: .; j_gene: TRBJ2-7; CDR3aa: CASRDEAGLSYEQYF; CDR3nt: TGTGCCAGCAGGGATGAAGCGGGCCTCTCCTACGAGCAGTACTTC
v_gene: TRBV11-1; abundance: .; d_gene: TRBD1; j_gene: TRBJ2-7; CDR3aa: CASSLGRGPYEQYF; CDR3nt: TGTGCCAGCAGCTTGGGCAGGGGGCCCTACGAGCAGTACTTC
v_gene: TRBV30; abundance: .; d_gene: .; j_gene: TRBJ1-2; CDR3aa: CARTSGTLLHGYTF; CDR3nt: TGTGCCCGTACGTCCGGGACTCTTTTGCATGGCTACACCTTC
v_gene: TRBV7-8; abundance: .; d_gene: TRBD2; j_gene: TRBJ2-3; CDR3aa: CASSSGLAGGLTDTQYF; CDR3nt: TGTGCCAGCAGCTCCGGACTAGCGGGGGGGCTGACAGATACGCAGTATTTT
v_gene: TRBV6-6; abundance: .; d_gene: TRBD1; j_gene: TRBJ1-2; CDR3aa: CASSTTGDYGYTF; CDR3nt: TGTGCCAGCAGTACGACAGGGGACTATGGCTACACCTTC
v_gene: TRBV5-1; abundance: .; d_gene: .; j_gene: TRBJ2-5; CDR3aa: CASSLVSPQETQYF; CDR3nt: TGCGCCAGCAGCTTGGTCTCCCCCCAAGAGACCCAGTACTTC
v_gene: TRBV19; abundance: .; d_gene: TRBD2; j_gene: TRBJ2-2; CDR3aa: CATATRGRGSAGELFF; CDR3nt: TGTGCCACCGCCACTCGGGGGAGGGGATCCGCCGGGGAGCTGTTTTTT
v_gene: TRBV30; abundance: .; d_gene: .; j_gene: TRBJ1-2; CDR3aa: CAWSVNRDGYTF; CDR3nt: TGTGCCTGGAGTGTGAACAGGGATGGCTACACCTTC
v_gene: TRBV20-1; abundance: .; d_gene: .; j_gene: TRBJ1-2; CDR3aa: CRGGGGGGYTF; CDR3nt: TGCAGGGGGGGAGGAGGAGGTGGCTACACCTTC
v_gene: TRBV6-6; abundance: .; d_gene: .; j_gene: TRBJ1-6; CDR3aa: CASSRQASSYNSPLHF; CDR3nt: TGTGCCAGCAGTCGACAGGCGAGCTCCTATAATTCACCCCTCCACTTT
v_gene: TRBV28; abundance: once; d_gene: .; j_gene: TRBJ1-2; CDR3aa: CASTPLTVSGGYTF; CDR3nt: TGTGCCAGCACCCCTTTGACCGTCTCGGGGGGCTACACCTTC
v_gene: TRBV6-6; abundance: .; d_gene: .; j_gene: TRBJ1-2; CDR3aa: CASLSGYGYTF; CDR3nt: TGTGCCAGCCTCTCGGGCTATGGCTACACCTTC
v_gene: TRBV9; abundance: few; d_gene: .; j_gene: TRBJ1-4; CDR3aa: CASSVDPATNEKLFF; CDR3nt: TGTGCCAGCAGCGTAGACCCAGCAACTAATGAAAAACTGTTTTTT
v_gene: TRBV5-1; abundance: .; d_gene: TRBD2; j_gene: TRBJ2-2; CDR3aa: CASSSTGLAGGNTGELFF; CDR3nt: TGCGCCAGCAGCTCCACGGGACTAGCGGGGGGGAACACCGGGGAGCTGTTTTTT
v_gene: TRBV5-3; abundance: .; d_gene: TRBD1; j_gene: TRBJ1-2; CDR3aa: CARSMGQGLGNYGYTF; CDR3nt: TGTGCCAGAAGCATGGGACAGGGGTTAGGTAACTATGGCTACACCTTC
v_gene: TRBV15; abundance: .; d_gene: .; j_gene: TRBJ2-7; CDR3aa: CATSRQGQNYEQYF; CDR3nt: TGTGCCACCAGCAGACAAGGACAGAATTACGAGCAGTACTTC
v_gene: TRBV2; abundance: .; d_gene: .; j_gene: TRBJ2-2; CDR3aa: CAKARDSNTGELFF; CDR3nt: TGTGCCAAAGCCAGGGATTCAAACACCGGGGAGCTGTTTTTT
v_gene: TRBV28; abundance: once; d_gene: TRBD1; j_gene: TRBJ1-4; CDR3aa: CASRSSRQGLLEKLFF; CDR3nt: TGTGCCAGCAGGTCCTCCAGACAGGGCTTATTGGAAAAACTGTTTTTT
v_gene: TRBV12-3/TRBV12-4; abundance: .; d_gene: .; j_gene: TRBJ1-5; CDR3aa: CASSREIGEPQHF; CDR3nt: TGTGCCAGCAGTCGAGAAATCGGAGAGCCCCAGCATTTT
v_gene: TRBV19; abundance: .; d_gene: .; j_gene: TRBJ1-5; CDR3aa: CASSQQVEGQPQHF; CDR3nt: TGTGCCAGTAGTCAACAGGTCGAAGGTCAGCCCCAGCATTTT
v_gene: TRBV7-2; abundance: .; d_gene: .; j_gene: TRBJ2-5; CDR3aa: CASTPPGEETQYF; CDR3nt: TGTGCCAGCACCCCCCCCGGGGAAGAGACCCAGTACTTC
v_gene: TRBV30; abundance: .; d_gene: .; j_gene: TRBJ2-2; CDR3aa: CASRLGGGQGGELFF; CDR3nt: TGTGCCTCCCGCTTGGGGGGGGGCCAGGGCGGGGAGCTGTTTTTT
v_gene: TRBV18; abundance: .; d_gene: TRBD1; j_gene: TRBJ1-5; CDR3aa: CASSRGQGYQPQHF; CDR3nt: TGTGCCAGCTCAAGGGGACAGGGGTATCAGCCCCAGCATTTT
v_gene: TRBV6-5; abundance: .; d_gene: .; j_gene: TRBJ1-2; CDR3aa: CASSSQAGTSYGYTF; CDR3nt: TGTGCCAGCAGTTCCCAGGCCGGGACATCGTATGGCTACACCTTC
v_gene: TRBV3-1/TRBV3-2; abundance: .; d_gene: .; j_gene: TRBJ2-3; CDR3aa: CASSQVSGIADTQYF; CDR3nt: TGTGCCAGCAGCCAAGTGTCGGGTATAGCAGATACGCAGTATTTT
v_gene: TRBV9; abundance: .; d_gene: .; j_gene: TRBJ2-5; CDR3aa: CASSVEEFPFETQYF; CDR3nt: TGTGCCAGCAGCGTAGAGGAGTTTCCCTTTGAGACCCAGTACTTC
v_gene: TRBV28; abundance: .; d_gene: TRBD1; j_gene: TRBJ1-1; CDR3aa: CASRPDRGSPEAFF; CDR3nt: TGTGCCAGCAGACCCGACAGGGGGAGTCCTGAAGCTTTCTTT
v_gene: TRBV5-4; abundance: once; d_gene: TRBD1; j_gene: TRBJ1-1; CDR3aa: CASSPATRDSTEAFF; CDR3nt: TGTGCCAGCAGCCCTGCCACACGGGACAGCACTGAAGCTTTCTTT
v_gene: TRBV5-6; abundance: once; d_gene: .; j_gene: TRBJ1-5; CDR3aa: CASSLSRASNQPQHF; CDR3nt: TGTGCCAGCAGCTTGTCCAGGGCAAGCAATCAGCCCCAGCATTTT
v_gene: TRBV15; abundance: .; d_gene: TRBD1; j_gene: TRBJ1-4; CDR3aa: CATSIGTGGEKLFF; CDR3nt: TGTGCCACCAGCATCGGGACAGGAGGTGAAAAACTGTTTTTT
v_gene: TRBV7-2; abundance: .; d_gene: .; j_gene: TRBJ1-1; CDR3aa: CASSLAAGTGEAFF; CDR3nt: TGTGCCAGCAGCTTAGCTGCGGGAACGGGTGAAGCTTTCTTT
v_gene: TRBV19; abundance: .; d_gene: .; j_gene: TRBJ1-3; CDR3aa: CASHPTGSGNTIYF; CDR3nt: TGTGCCAGCCACCCTACGGGCTCTGGAAACACCATATATTTT
v_gene: TRBV7-9; abundance: .; d_gene: .; j_gene: TRBJ2-6; CDR3aa: CASSLRAGGSGANVLTF; CDR3nt: TGTGCCAGCAGCTTAAGGGCAGGGGGGTCCGGGGCCAACGTCCTGACTTTC
v_gene: TRBV6-4; abundance: .; d_gene: .; j_gene: TRBJ1-1; CDR3aa: CASSSEMNTEAFF; CDR3nt: TGTGCCAGCAGTTCAGAAATGAACACTGAAGCTTTCTTT
v_gene: TRBV2; abundance: .; d_gene: .; j_gene: TRBJ1-2; CDR3aa: CASQKDSANYGYTF; CDR3nt: TGTGCCAGTCAGAAGGACAGCGCTAACTATGGCTACACCTTC
v_gene: TRBV4-1; abundance: .; d_gene: TRBD2; j_gene: TRBJ2-1; CDR3aa: CASSQDPAGTSSYNEQFF; CDR3nt: TGCGCCAGCAGCCAAGATCCAGCGGGGACGAGCTCCTACAATGAGCAGTTCTTC
v_gene: TRBV7-2; abundance: .; d_gene: .; j_gene: TRBJ2-5; CDR3aa: CASSLPSQETQYF; CDR3nt: TGTGCCAGCAGCTTACCCTCCCAAGAGACCCAGTACTTC
v_gene: TRBV9; abundance: .; d_gene: .; j_gene: TRBJ2-3; CDR3aa: CASSVIPTGSTDTQYF; CDR3nt: TGTGCCAGCAGCGTAATCCCTACGGGGAGCACAGATACGCAGTATTTT
v_gene: TRBV30; abundance: .; d_gene: .; j_gene: TRBJ1-5; CDR3aa: CAWSVGAGRNQPQHF; CDR3nt: TGTGCCTGGAGTGTAGGGGCAGGGAGGAATCAGCCCCAGCATTTT
v_gene: TRBV19; abundance: .; d_gene: .; j_gene: TRBJ2-2; CDR3aa: CASTPTALNTGELFF; CDR3nt: TGTGCCAGTACCCCGACAGCGCTGAACACCGGGGAGCTGTTTTTT
v_gene: TRBV6-1; abundance: .; d_gene: .; j_gene: TRBJ1-5; CDR3aa: CASSELLGEANQPQHF; CDR3nt: TGTGCCAGCAGTGAATTGCTGGGGGAGGCTAATCAGCCCCAGCATTTT
v_gene: TRBV12-3/TRBV12-4; abundance: .; d_gene: TRBD2; j_gene: TRBJ2-5; CDR3aa: CASSIGLVETQYF; CDR3nt: TGTGCCAGCAGTATTGGACTAGTAGAGACCCAGTACTTC